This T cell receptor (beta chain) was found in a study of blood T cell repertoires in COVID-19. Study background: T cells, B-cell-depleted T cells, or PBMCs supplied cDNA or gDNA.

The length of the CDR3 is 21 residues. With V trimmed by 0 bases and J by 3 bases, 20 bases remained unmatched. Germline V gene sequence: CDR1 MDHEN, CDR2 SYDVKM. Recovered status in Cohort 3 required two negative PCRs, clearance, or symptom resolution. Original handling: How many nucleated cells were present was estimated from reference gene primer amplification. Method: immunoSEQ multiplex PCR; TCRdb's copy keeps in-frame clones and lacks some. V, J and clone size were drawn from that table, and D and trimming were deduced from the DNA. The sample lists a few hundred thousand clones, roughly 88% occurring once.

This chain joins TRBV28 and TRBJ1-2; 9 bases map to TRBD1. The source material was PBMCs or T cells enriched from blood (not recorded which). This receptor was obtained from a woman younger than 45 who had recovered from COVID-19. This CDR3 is CASSLWTPIPGQGRLDYGYTF. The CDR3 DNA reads TGTGCCAGCAGTTTATGGACGCCTATTCCGGGACAGGGACGTCTGGACTATGGCTACACCTTC.